These 18 T cell receptor beta chains originate from one sample sequenced in a study of T cells in tuberculosis. The assay was immunoSEQ multiplex PCR, and TCRdb's table has in-frame clones only and misses some. The sample records roughly 28,000 clones, around 87% being singletons. The specimen sequenced was PBMCs. The receptors come from a donor aged 10-30 years with latent tuberculosis or without tuberculosis infection.

This chain connects TRBV27 to TRBJ1-2; a possible D gene is TRBD1 (6 bases). V dropped 2 bases and J dropped 3 bases, with 16 bases sitting between them. CDR3 length: 16 amino acids. Per the germline V gene, CDR1 is MNHEY and CDR2 is SMNVEV (reference sequence). The CDR3 nucleotides are TGTGCCAGCAGTTTACGATCGACAGGAGATTACTATGGCTACACCTTC. This gives the protein CASSLRSTGDYYGYTF.

The genes are TRBV15 and TRBJ1-2; 7 positions agree with TRBD1. V trimming: 0 bases; J trimming: 0 bases; junction bases outside the gene matches: 7. The CDR3 runs to 17 residues. In germline, CDR1 is LNHNV, CDR2 YYDKDF (reference sequence). CDR3 bases: TGTGCCACCAGCAGAGATCTTGGAGGGGGCTCTAACTATGGCTACACCTTC. Amino acid sequence: CATSRDLGGGSNYGYTF.

The rearrangement uses TRBV5-1 and TRBJ2-7, with 9 nucleotides matching TRBD1. Germline CDR1 SGHRS, CDR2 YFSETQ. V dropped 0 bases and J dropped 7; count of bases not matched to a gene: 8. The CDR3 extends over 15 amino acids. The DNA for the CDR3 is TGCGCCAGCAGCTTGGCAAGGGACAGGGTGAAGGAGCAGTACTTC. Its translation is CASSLARDRVKEQYF.

The genes are TRBV12-5 and TRBJ1-1, with TRBD1 matching 7 bases. V trimming: 0 bases; J trimming: 6 bases; junction bases outside the gene matches: 7. CDR3 length: 15 residues. Germline V lookup: CDR1 LGHNT, CDR2 FRNRAP. The CDR3 reads CASGLVSTQGAEAFF. CDR3 in DNA: TGTGCTAGTGGTTTGGTTTCCACTCAGGGGGCTGAAGCTTTCTTT.

This clone appeared once. The gene calls are TRBV7-9 and TRBJ2-3; 8 bases are shared with TRBD2. This CDR3 contains 15 residues. With 7 bases clipped from V and 0 bases from J, the junction kept 6 bases outside the gene matches. Germline V gene lookup returns CDR1 SEHNR and CDR2 FQNEAQ (reference sequence). The CDR3 protein is CASTRGGRSTDTQYF. CDR3 nucleotide sequence: TGTGCCAGCACCCGGGGGGGCAGGAGCACAGATACGCAGTATTTT. Looking up the rest from reference TRBV7-9 and TRBJ2-3 gives the full variable domain: DTGVSQNPRHKITKRGQNVTFRCDPISEHNRLYWYRQTLGQGPEFLTYFQNEAQLEKSRLLSDRFSAERPKGSFSTLEIQRTEQGDSAMYLCASTRGGRSTDTQYFGPGTRLTVL.

This chain uses TRBV19 with TRBJ2-7; 8 bases map to TRBD2. Germline V gene sequence: CDR1 LNHDA, CDR2 SQIVND (reference sequence). The CDR3 is 15 residues long. The trim removed 3 bases at V and 2 bases at J, leaving 6 bases unmatched. DNA for the CDR3: TGTGCCAGTAGTATGAGAGCGGGGGAGACCTACGAGCAGTACTTC. Translation: CASSMRAGETYEQYF.

The V call is TRBV5-1, the J call TRBJ2-1; D is perhaps TRBD2 (5 bases). This CDR3 has 13 amino acids. Per germline, CDR1 SGHRS and CDR2 YFSETQ. The germline V and J ends were trimmed by 7 bases and 8 bases, with 16 bases remaining between them. CDR3 DNA sequence: TGCGCCAGCGGACTCAGACTGGGCGATGAGCAGTTCTTC. Translated, it gives CASGLRLGDEQFF.

The J gene is TRBJ2-1, the V gene TRBV5-6; maybe TRBD2 (6 bases). Germline V gene sequence: CDR1 SGHDT, CDR2 YYEEEE. V shed 1 base and J shed 8 bases, with 10 bases lying between them. CDR3 length: 13 residues. DNA for the CDR3: TGTGCCAGCAGCTTGCCCTGGGGGGATGAGCAGTTCTTC. It encodes CASSLPWGDEQFF.

The chain links TRBV6-5 to TRBJ1-2; TRBD1 agrees at 8 bases. J gave up 3 bases and V 2 bases, and 2 bases lay outside the gene matches. Per germline, CDR1 MNHEY and CDR2 SVGAGI. The CDR3 covers 14 residues. The CDR3 spells CASSYRQGHYGYTF. CDR3 bases: TGTGCCAGCAGTTACAGACAGGGGCACTATGGCTACACCTTC.

The CDR3 is CASSLGPRGPGYTF. The CDR3 DNA follows: TGTGCCAGCAGTTTAGGGCCCAGGGGCCCCGGCTACACCTTC. This chain joins TRBV28 and TRBJ1-2; a weak D match, TRBD1 (6 bases). The CDR3 runs 14 residues. CDR1 and CDR2 (germline): MDHEN, SYDVKM. V dropped 2 bases and J dropped 8 bases, with 15 bases sitting between them.

This clone appeared once. This sequence joins TRBV2 and TRBJ2-5, with D maybe TRBD2 (5 bases). The ends were cut back, 0 bases at V and 5 bases at J, with 16 bases in the middle. Germline V gene sequence: CDR1 SNHLY, CDR2 FYNNEI. The CDR3 is 16 residues long. In DNA form, the CDR3 reads TGTGCCAGCAGTGAAGCGCGGGTGAGATCTGGGGAGACCCAGTACTTC. Its protein product is CASSEARVRSGETQYF.

The genes are TRBV14 and TRBJ2-5; 11 bases match TRBD2. The CDR3 has 17 residues. V shed 0 bases and J 5 bases; nucleotides not matched to a gene: 8. The germline gives CDR1 SGHDN, CDR2 FVKESK. CDR3 DNA: TGTGCCAGCAGCCAAGAGCCCACTAGCGGGGGACACGAGACCCAGTACTTC. Its protein is CASSQEPTSGGHETQYF.

The rearrangement joins TRBV5-1 to TRBJ2-7; perhaps TRBD1 as D (5 bases). This CDR3 contains 14 residues. Germline V gene lookup returns CDR1 SGHRS and CDR2 YFSETQ. V lost 2 bases and J 3 bases, leaving 12 bases between the germline ends. CDR3 in DNA: TGCGCCAGCAGCTTAAGGGGAATTAACTACGAGCAGTACTTC. Protein: CASSLRGINYEQYF.

The V call is TRBV19, the J call TRBJ1-6; TRBD1 matches at 8 bases. V lost 4 bases to trimming and J lost 10 bases; unmatched junction nucleotides: 12. The germline CDR1 and CDR2 sequences are LNHDA and SQIVND (reference sequence). The CDR3 length is 16 residues. CDR3 region: CASSSPGDRRSSPLHF. CDR3 DNA sequence: TGTGCCAGTAGTAGTCCCGGGGACAGGCGCTCCTCACCCCTCCACTTT.

In the case of this clone: Other DNA sequences of this sample code for an identical CDR3. The chain links TRBV19 to TRBJ1-2, with D perhaps matching TRBD1 (5 bases). V lost 3 bases and J lost 7, with 9 bases in between. Germline V gene lookup returns CDR1 LNHDA and CDR2 SQIVND (reference sequence). CDR3 length equals 12 residues. Here the CDR3 reads CASSIGGSGYTF. The CDR3 DNA sequence: TGTGCCAGTAGTATCGGGGGGAGTGGCTACACCTTC.

The DNA of the CDR3 is TGCGCCAGCATTCTAGCGGGGGGGCCCTACGAGCAGTACTTC. It is translated as CASILAGGPYEQYF. The gene calls are TRBV10-2 and TRBJ2-7; 12 bases map to TRBD2. CDR1 is WSHSY and CDR2 is SAAADI in the germline V gene. CDR3 length: 14 residues. J was trimmed by 2 bases and V by 7 bases; bases with no gene match: 3.

This clone came up a few times. V usage is TRBV9 and J usage is TRBJ1-6; D unresolved. The CDR3 runs 15 residues. Per the germline V gene, CDR1 is SGDLS and CDR2 is YYNGEE. The V and J ends lost 0 bases and 7 bases respectively, with 11 bases between them. CDR3 loop: CASSVEGAGNSPLHF. CDR3 in DNA: TGTGCCAGCAGCGTAGAAGGAGCGGGGAATTCACCCCTCCACTTT.

This chain connects TRBV5-1 to TRBJ1-6; TRBD1 aligns across 12 bases. V gave up 3 bases and J gave up 10 bases; unmatched junction bases: 14. CDR1 and CDR2 (germline): SGHRS, YFSETQ. CDR3 length: 18 residues. This CDR3 reads CASSSDPGQGALRSPLHF. The CDR3 nucleotides read TGCGCCAGCAGCTCAGACCCGGGACAGGGGGCTTTACGATCACCCCTCCACTTT.